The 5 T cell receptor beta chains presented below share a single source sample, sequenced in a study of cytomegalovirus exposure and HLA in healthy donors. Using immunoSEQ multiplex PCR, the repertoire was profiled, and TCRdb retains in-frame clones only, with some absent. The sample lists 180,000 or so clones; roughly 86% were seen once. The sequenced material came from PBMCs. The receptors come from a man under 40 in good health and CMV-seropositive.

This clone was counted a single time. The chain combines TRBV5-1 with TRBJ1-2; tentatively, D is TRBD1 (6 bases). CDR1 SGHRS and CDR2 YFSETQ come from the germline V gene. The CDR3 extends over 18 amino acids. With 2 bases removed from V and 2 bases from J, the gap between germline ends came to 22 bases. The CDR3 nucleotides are TGCGCCAGCAGCTTCCCACCCGGGCAGGGGAGTCCGAACTATGGCTACACCTTC. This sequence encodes CASSFPPGQGSPNYGYTF. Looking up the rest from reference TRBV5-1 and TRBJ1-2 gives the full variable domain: KAGVTQTPRYLIKTRGQQVTLSCSPISGHRSVSWYQQTPGQGLQFLFEYFSETQRNKGNFPGRFSGRQFSNSRSEMNVSTLELGDSALYLCASSFPPGQGSPNYGYTFGSGTRLTVV.

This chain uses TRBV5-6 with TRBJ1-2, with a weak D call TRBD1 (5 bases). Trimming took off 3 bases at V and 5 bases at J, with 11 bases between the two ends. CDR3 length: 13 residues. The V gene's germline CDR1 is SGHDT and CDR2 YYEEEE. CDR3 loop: CASSSPGLYGYTF. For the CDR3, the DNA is TGTGCCAGCAGCTCGCCGGGACTTTATGGCTACACCTTC.

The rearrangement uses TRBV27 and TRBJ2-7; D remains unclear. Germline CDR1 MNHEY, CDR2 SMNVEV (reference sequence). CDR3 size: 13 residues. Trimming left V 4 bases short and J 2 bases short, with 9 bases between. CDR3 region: CASSSRSPYEQYF. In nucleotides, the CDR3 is TGTGCCAGCAGTTCTCGGTCCCCCTACGAGCAGTACTTC.

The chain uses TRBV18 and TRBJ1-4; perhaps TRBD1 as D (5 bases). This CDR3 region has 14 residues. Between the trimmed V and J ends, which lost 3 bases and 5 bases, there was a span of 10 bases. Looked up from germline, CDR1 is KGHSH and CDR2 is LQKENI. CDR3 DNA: TGTGCCAGCTCACCGGCGGGACCGAATGAAAAACTGTTTTTT. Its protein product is CASSPAGPNEKLFF. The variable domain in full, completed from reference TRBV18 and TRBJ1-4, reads NAGVMQNPRHLVRRRGQEARLRCSPMKGHSHVYWYRQLPEEGLKFMVYLQKENIIDESGMPKERFSAEFPKEGPSILRIQQVVRGDSAAYFCASSPAGPNEKLFFGSGTQLSVL.

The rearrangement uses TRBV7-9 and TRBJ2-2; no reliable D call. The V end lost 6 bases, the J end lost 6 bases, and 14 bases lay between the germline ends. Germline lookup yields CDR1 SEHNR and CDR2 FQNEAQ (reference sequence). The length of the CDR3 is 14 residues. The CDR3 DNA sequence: TGTGCCAGCAGGCCTCAAAGGGCAGCCGGGGAGCTGTTTTTT. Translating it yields CASRPQRAAGELFF.